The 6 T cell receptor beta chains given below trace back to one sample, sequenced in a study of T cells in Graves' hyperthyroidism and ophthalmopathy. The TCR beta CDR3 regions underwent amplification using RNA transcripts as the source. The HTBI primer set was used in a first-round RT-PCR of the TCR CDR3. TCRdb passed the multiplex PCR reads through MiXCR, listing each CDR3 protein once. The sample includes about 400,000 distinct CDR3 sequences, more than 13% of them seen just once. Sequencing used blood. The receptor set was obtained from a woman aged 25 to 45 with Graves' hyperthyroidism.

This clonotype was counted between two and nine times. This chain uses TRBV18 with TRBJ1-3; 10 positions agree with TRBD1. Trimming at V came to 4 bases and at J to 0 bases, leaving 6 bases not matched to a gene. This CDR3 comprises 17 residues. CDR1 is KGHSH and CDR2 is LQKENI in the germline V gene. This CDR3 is CASSQGTGEGSGNTIYF. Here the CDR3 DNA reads TGTGCCAGCTCACAAGGGACAGGGGAAGGCTCTGGAAACACCATATATTTT.

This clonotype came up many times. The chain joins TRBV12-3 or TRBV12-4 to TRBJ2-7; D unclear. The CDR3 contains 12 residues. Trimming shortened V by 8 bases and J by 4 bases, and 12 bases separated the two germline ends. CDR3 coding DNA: TGTGCCAGCGGTATTAGCAGTTACGAGCAGTACTTC. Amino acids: CASGISSYEQYF.

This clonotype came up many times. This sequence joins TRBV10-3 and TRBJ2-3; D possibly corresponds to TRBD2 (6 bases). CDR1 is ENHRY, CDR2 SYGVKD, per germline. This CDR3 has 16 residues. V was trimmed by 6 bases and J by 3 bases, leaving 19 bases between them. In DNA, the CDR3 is TGTGCCATCAGAACTAATAGCGGAAGGTGGACAGATACGCAGTATTTT. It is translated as CAIRTNSGRWTDTQYF.

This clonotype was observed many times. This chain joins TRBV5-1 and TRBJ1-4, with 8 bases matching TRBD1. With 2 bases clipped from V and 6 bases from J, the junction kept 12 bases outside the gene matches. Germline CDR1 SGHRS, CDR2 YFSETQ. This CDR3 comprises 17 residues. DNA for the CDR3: TGCGCCAGCAGCTTAAACCCGGACAGGGCTAGGGATGAAAAACTGTTTTTT. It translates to CASSLNPDRARDEKLFF.

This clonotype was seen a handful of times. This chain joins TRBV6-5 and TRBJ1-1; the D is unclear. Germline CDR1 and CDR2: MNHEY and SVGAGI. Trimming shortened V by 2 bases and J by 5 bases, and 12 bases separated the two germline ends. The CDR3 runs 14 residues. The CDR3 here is CASSYPVTGTEAFF. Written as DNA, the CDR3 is TGTGCCAGCAGTTACCCCGTGACGGGAACTGAAGCTTTCTTT.

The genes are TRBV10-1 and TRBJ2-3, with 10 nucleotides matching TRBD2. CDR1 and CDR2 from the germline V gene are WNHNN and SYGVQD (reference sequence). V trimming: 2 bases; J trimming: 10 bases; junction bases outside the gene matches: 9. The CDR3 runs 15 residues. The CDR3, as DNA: TGCGCCAGCAGTGAGGGGCCTAGCGGGAGATTCGCGCAGTATTTT. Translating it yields CASSEGPSGRFAQYF.